Here is one TCR beta chain with its context. This specimen comes from a study of type 1 and type 2 diabetes patients. Study summary: From PBMCs, CD4+ and CD8+ T cells were isolated by magnetic microbeads. Across the study, 15 million to 20 million paired-end reads were produced.

The CDR3 consists of 15 residues. V dropped 6 bases and J dropped 1 base, with 12 bases sitting between them. The V gene's germline CDR1 is SGHTA and CDR2 FQGTGA. Genomic DNA was the PCR template. Amplification of the beta chain CDR3 used 30 forward and 13 reverse multiplex primers. TCRdb recomputed calls from the multiplex PCR reads with MiXCR, one row per CDR3 protein. This repertoire shows around 300,000 distinct CDR3 sequences, approximately 45% found once; its top ten account for approximately 13%. This clonotype originated in a man younger than 30 with type 2 diabetes. The chain combines TRBV7-3 with TRBJ2-2, with D perhaps assigned TRBD1 or TRBD2 (5 bases each). The specimen was peripheral blood mononuclear cells (PBMCs). The CDR3 protein is CASSAGTVNTGELFF. DNA of the CDR3: TGTGCCAGCAGTGCCGGGACCGTGAACACCGGGGAGCTGTTTTTT. The variable domain in full, completed from reference TRBV7-3 and TRBJ2-2, reads GAGVSQTPSNKVTEKGKYVELRCDPISGHTALYWYRQSLGQGPEFLIYFQGTGAADDSGLPNDRFFAVRPEGSVSTLKIQRTERGDSAVYLCASSAGTVNTGELFFGEGSRLTVL.